These 10 T cell receptor beta chains were sequenced from one sample in a study of blood T cells in healthy people across ages. A J-beta primer mix and a sample-barcoded 5' primer were used in a second PCR of roughly 7 to 12 cycles. TCRdb used MiXCR to reprocess the 5' RACE reads, holding one entry per CDR3 protein. The sample consists of roughly 800,000 distinct CDR3 sequences, around 25% of them appearing once. The same sample was also used in a study of T cells of mothers and their children.

Sequences were obtained from blood. The receptors stem from a boy aged 10-17 years in good health.

This clonotype was observed a few times. This chain joins TRBV9 and TRBJ2-5; 12 bases match TRBD2. The ends lost 2 bases at V and 5 bases at J; junction bases unmatched: 4. Germline V gene data show CDR1 as SGDLS and CDR2 as YYNGEE. The CDR3 is made up of 15 amino acids. The CDR3 bases are TGTGCCAGCAGCGTGACTAGCGGGAGTTGGGAGACCCAGTACTTC. Residues: CASSVTSGSWETQYF.

The chain employs TRBV14 and TRBJ2-7; the D is unclear. This CDR3 is 12 amino acids long. Germline V gene sequence: CDR1 SGHDN, CDR2 FVKESK. The ends were cut back, 4 bases at V and 7 bases at J, with 11 bases in the middle. The CDR3 DNA is TGTGCCAGCAGCCCGACAAGCTGGGAGCAGTACTTC. Its translation: CASSPTSWEQYF.

This rearrangement joins TRBV7-2 to TRBJ2-5; D may be TRBD1 or TRBD2 (6 bases each). TRBJ2-1 matches the DNA end more closely, so the J call is doubtful. There are 15 residues in the CDR3. In germline, CDR1 is SGHTA, CDR2 FQGNSA. The CDR3 reads CASSLWGRGLDEQFF. CDR3 coding DNA: TGTGCCAGCAGCTTATGGGGCAGGGGACTCGATGAGCAGTTCTTC.

The chain is built from TRBV4-1 and TRBJ1-4; D remains ambiguous. Per germline, CDR1 MGHRA and CDR2 YSYEKL. The CDR3 length is 15 residues. V lost 0 bases and J 0 bases, leaving 5 bases between the germline ends. In DNA form, the CDR3 reads TGCGCCAGCAGCCAAGAGACGGCAACTAATGAAAAACTGTTTTTT. Amino acid sequence: CASSQETATNEKLFF.

This clonotype has just a few counts. V gene TRBV20-1 combines with J gene TRBJ2-3; D is unclear. Between the trimmed V and J ends, which lost 5 bases and 1 base, there was a span of 13 bases. The CDR3 is made up of 14 amino acids. Germline-derived CDR1 and CDR2 are DFQATT and SNEGSKA (reference sequence). DNA for the CDR3: TGCAGTGCTGGCCCGACTGACGGCACAGATACGCAGTATTTT. Amino acid sequence: CSAGPTDGTDTQYF.

This chain uses TRBV7-9 with TRBJ2-6, with D hard to call. V was clipped by 5 bases and J by 0 bases, with 17 bases between them. The CDR3 runs 18 residues. Germline V gene data show CDR1 as SEHNR and CDR2 as FQNEAQ (reference sequence). The CDR3 loop reads CASSPRWAGSSGANVLTF. CDR3 in DNA: TGTGCCAGCAGCCCCCGGTGGGCCGGAAGCTCTGGGGCCAACGTCCTGACTTTC. Looking up the rest from reference TRBV7-9 and TRBJ2-6 gives the full variable domain: DTGVSQNPRHKITKRGQNVTFRCDPISEHNRLYWYRQTLGQGPEFLTYFQNEAQLEKSRLLSDRFSAERPKGSFSTLEIQRTEQGDSAMYLCASSPRWAGSSGANVLTFGAGSRLTVL.

The chain is built from TRBV5-6 and TRBJ1-6; D is uncertain. Germline V lookup: CDR1 SGHDT, CDR2 YYEEEE. The CDR3 length is 15 residues. V was cut by 1 base and J by 5 bases, with 10 bases left in between. The CDR3 reads CASSLWLRNNSPLHF. The DNA for the CDR3 is TGTGCCAGCAGCTTGTGGCTCAGAAATAATTCACCCCTCCACTTT.

The rearrangement links TRBV6-1 to TRBJ2-5; D is uncertain. The DNA end lines up better with TRBJ2-1; the J call may be wrong. Per germline, CDR1 MNHNS and CDR2 SASEGT. The CDR3 totals 12 residues. The CDR3 protein is CASSELVSEQFF. The CDR3 bases are TGTGCCAGCAGTGAACTAGTTAGCGAGCAGTTCTTC.

This clonotype has more than one count but fewer than ten. The chain has TRBV13 and TRBJ2-7; D gene ambiguous. The CDR3 runs 14 residues. Germline lookup yields CDR1 PRHDT and CDR2 FYEKMQ (reference sequence). V was cut by 0 bases and J by 3 bases, with 9 bases left in between. CDR3 in DNA: TGTGCCAGCAGCTTAGGGGTACGGAACTACGAGCAGTACTTC. It specifies CASSLGVRNYEQYF.

This clonotype was detected many times. The chain employs TRBV7-2 and TRBJ2-7; D ambiguous. Trimming took off 5 bases at V and 6 bases at J, with 17 bases between the two ends. Germline-derived CDR1 and CDR2 are SGHTA and FQGNSA. This CDR3 spans 14 amino acids. This CDR3 is CASSLLVARAEQYF. The DNA for the CDR3 is TGTGCCAGCAGCCTATTAGTGGCCCGCGCCGAGCAGTACTTC.